A selection of T cell receptor beta chains follows, all from one sample in a study of blood T cell repertoires in COVID-19. Profiled with immunoSEQ multiplex PCR; TCRdb holds only in-frame clones, not every one. There are about 290,000 clones in the sample; 85% occur only once, and around 4% lies in the top ten. Input material: peripheral blood. All receptors derive from a woman aged 50 to 60 with active or convalescent COVID-19. The CDR3 runs from the conserved cysteine through the conserved F or W. D genes are given only for firm matches. Size tells how often a clone was seen (once, few, many) or the class of an expanded clone, and some rows leave it out.

>.|.|TRBV10-3|TRBJ1-2
TGTGCCATCAGTGAGTCCGGAGACGTCTATGGCTACACCTTC
CAISESGDVYGYTF
>.|.|TRBV24-1|TRBJ2-3
TGTGCCACCAGTGATAGGGGGGATACGCAGTATTTT
CATSDRGDTQYF
>.|.|TRBV7-2|TRBJ1-6
TGTGCCAGCAGCCGCGCTCACCGGGACCAGGGGTCACCCCTCCACTTT
CASSRAHRDQGSPLHF
>.|.|TRBV5-1|TRBJ2-2
TGCGCCAGCAGCAACAGGCAGCCCGGGGAGCTGTTTTTT
CASSNRQPGELFF
>.|.|TRBV3-1/TRBV3-2|TRBJ2-3
TGTGCCAGCACTGAAACGACTGTGGCAGATACGCAGTATTTT
CASTETTVADTQYF
>.|.|TRBV5-1|TRBJ1-2
TGCGCCAGCAGAAAGGGGATGGGGGAGGCTGGCTACACCTTC
CASRKGMGEAGYTF
>.|.|TRBV24-1|TRBJ1-5
TGTGCCACCAGTGATTGGACCCTCAGGGAAGGGGATAGCAATCAGCCCCAGCATTTT
CATSDWTLREGDSNQPQHF
>.|.|TRBV5-1|TRBJ2-2
TGCGCCAGCAGCTTGTGGACAGCGAACACCGGGGAGCTGTTTTTT
CASSLWTANTGELFF
>.|.|TRBV7-3|TRBJ2-2
TGTGCCAGCAGGTCCAGCGGGAACACCGGGGAGCTGTTTTTT
CASRSSGNTGELFF
>.|TRBD1|TRBV30|TRBJ1-6
TGTGCCTGTATGCGGGAGGGACAGGGGCGGAATTCACCCCTCCACTTT
CACMREGQGRNSPLHF
>.|TRBD2|TRBV5-6|TRBJ2-2
TGTGCCAGCAGCTTGGAGGGCCTAGCGGCCACCGGGGAGCTGTTTTTT
CASSLEGLAATGELFF
>.|.|TRBV6-5|TRBJ1-2
TGTGCCAGCCTAGAGACAACACGGGGTGGCTACACCTTC
CASLETTRGGYTF
>.|TRBD2|TRBV25-1|TRBJ2-5
TGTGCCAGCAGTGAATGGGAGGGTCGGGAGACCCAGTACTTC
CASSEWEGRETQYF
>.|TRBD2|TRBV5-1|TRBJ2-1
TGCGCCAGCAGCCTGGGACTAGCGGACTTCAATGAGCAGTTCTTC
CASSLGLADFNEQFF
>.|TRBD2|TRBV2|TRBJ2-2
TGTGCCAGCAGTGAAACGGGAGGAGACACCGGGGAGCTGTTTTTT
CASSETGGDTGELFF
>.|.|TRBV5-4|TRBJ2-1
TGTGCCAGCAGCCCCTACTCCGGCGGCGAGCAGTTCTTC
CASSPYSGGEQFF
>.|.|TRBV21-1|TRBJ1-1
TGTGCCAGCAGCAAAGAGGGGCGATGGACTGAAGCTTTCTTT
CASSKEGRWTEAFF
>.|.|TRBV6-6|TRBJ1-1
TGTGCCAGCAGTTACTCGATCCCCAGGGCAGGGGCTGAAGCTTTCTTT
CASSYSIPRAGAEAFF
>.|.|TRBV9|TRBJ1-2
TGTGCCAGCAGCGTAAGCCGGAGATCCTATGGCTACACCTTC
CASSVSRRSYGYTF
>.|TRBD1|TRBV2|TRBJ2-7
TGTGCCAGCAGTGTGGGTCCGGGACAGGGATCCTACGAGCAGTACTTC
CASSVGPGQGSYEQYF
>.|TRBD1|TRBV29-1|TRBJ1-2
TGCAGCGTTCCGGGACAGGGGGAGAACTATGGCTACACCTTC
CSVPGQGENYGYTF
>.|.|TRBV25-1|TRBJ2-7
TGTGCCAGCAGGTCACCAGGGTACGAGCAGTACTTC
CASRSPGYEQYF
>.|TRBD1|TRBV7-9|TRBJ1-1
TGTGCCAGCAGCTTAGCTGCGGGACAGGGGAACACTGAAGCTTTCTTT
CASSLAAGQGNTEAFF
>.|TRBD2|TRBV5-1|TRBJ2-3
TGCGCCAGCAGCTTGGGACTAGCGGGAGCAGATACGCAGTATTTT
CASSLGLAGADTQYF
>.|TRBD1|TRBV27|TRBJ1-2
TGTGCCAGCAGTTTTACAGGGGCGGGAGGCTACACCTTC
CASSFTGAGGYTF
>.|.|TRBV19|TRBJ2-1
TGTGCCAGTAGTATGGCCCGGGGCAATGAGCAGTTCTTC
CASSMARGNEQFF
>.|TRBD1|TRBV30|TRBJ1-1
TGTGCCTGGATTGTGACAGGGGGCACTGAAGCTTTCTTT
CAWIVTGGTEAFF
>.|TRBD1|TRBV5-8|TRBJ1-2
TGTGCCAGCAGCGGGACAGACAACTATGGCTACACCTTC
CASSGTDNYGYTF
>.|.|TRBV30|TRBJ1-1
TGTGCCTGGGACGTCAATAGGGGTGAAGCTTTCTTT
CAWDVNRGEAFF
>.|.|TRBV24-1|TRBJ1-2
TGTGCCACCAGTGATTCGGTCTATGGCTACACCTTC
CATSDSVYGYTF
>.|TRBD1|TRBV7-9|TRBJ1-3
TGTGCCAGCAGCTTAGCAGGGACAGGGGGATCTGGAAACACCATATATTTT
CASSLAGTGGSGNTIYF
>few|.|TRBV5-8|TRBJ1-4
TGTGCCAGCAGCTTTTCGGGGAATGGGGATGAAAAACTGTTTTTT
CASSFSGNGDEKLFF
>.|.|TRBV5-8|TRBJ1-1
TGTGCCAGCAGCCCCTTGTCCTTTGGGCAGAACACTGAAGCTTTCTTT
CASSPLSFGQNTEAFF
>.|.|TRBV14|TRBJ2-1
TGTGCCAGCAGCATCACCGGGGTCGGCAACCCGTTTTACTACAATGAGCAGTTCTTC
CASSITGVGNPFYYNEQFF
>.|TRBD1|TRBV7-9|TRBJ1-4
TGTGCCAGCAGCTTCGACAGGGGGCGGAACGAAAAACTGTTTTTT
CASSFDRGRNEKLFF
>.|.|TRBV27|TRBJ2-1
TGTGCCAGCAGTTTAAGGCTGGTAGATAGCCCCTACAATGAGCAGTTCTTC
CASSLRLVDSPYNEQFF
>.|.|TRBV2|TRBJ2-1
TGTGCCAGCAGTGGTGAAAGCGGCTCCTACAATGAGCAGTTCTTC
CASSGESGSYNEQFF
>once|.|TRBV5-1|TRBJ2-7
TGCGCCAGCAGCTTTGGCGGGCACTACGAGCAGTACTTC
CASSFGGHYEQYF
>few|TRBD1|TRBV18|TRBJ2-1
TGTGCCAGCTCACCGGGGCAGGGGGCGCGTGGTGAGCAGTTCTTC
CASSPGQGARGEQFF
>.|TRBD2|TRBV2|TRBJ2-1
TGTGCCAGCAGTTCCAGGACTAGCGGGGTTAACAATGAGCAGTTCTTC
CASSSRTSGVNNEQFF
>.|.|TRBV7-8|TRBJ2-3
TGTGCCAGCAGCTCATTCATCGGAGTCCCGTATTTT
CASSSFIGVPYF
>.|.|TRBV13|TRBJ2-7
TGTGCCAGCAGCTCGAGGGGGAGCGGGGAGTACGAGCAGTACTTC
CASSSRGSGEYEQYF
>.|.|TRBV10-3|TRBJ2-5
TGTGCCATCAGGGCGACGGGGTCTCCAGAGACCCAGTACTTC
CAIRATGSPETQYF
>.|.|TRBV20-1|TRBJ2-1
TGCAGTGCGGAAAACAGTGATGAGCAGTTCTTC
CSAENSDEQFF
>.|.|TRBV2|TRBJ1-3
TGTGCCAGCACCAGGCAGTCAGGAAACACCATATATTTT
CASTRQSGNTIYF
>.|.|TRBV28|TRBJ1-5
TGTGCCAGCAGTTTACGGGGTTTCCAGCCCCAGCATTTT
CASSLRGFQPQHF
>few|.|TRBV5-1|TRBJ1-3
TGCGCCAGCAGCTCAAGTCCCGCGGACACCATATATTTT
CASSSSPADTIYF
>.|.|TRBV6-5|TRBJ2-2
TGTGCCAGCAGTTACTCGGACAGGAACACCGGGGAGCTGTTTTTT
CASSYSDRNTGELFF
>.|TRBD2|TRBV25-1|TRBJ2-7
TGTGCCAGCGCGGCTAGCGGTTTATACGAGCAGTACTTC
CASAASGLYEQYF
>few|TRBD1|TRBV11-2|TRBJ1-2
TGTGCCAGCAGCAACTACGGGACAGGGGGCACCGGCTACACCTTC
CASSNYGTGGTGYTF
>.|TRBD1|TRBV5-1|TRBJ1-1
TGCGCCAGCAGCTTACAGGGGACTGAAGCTTTCTTT
CASSLQGTEAFF
>.|TRBD1|TRBV5-1|TRBJ1-2
TGCGCCAGCAGCCCGGAGGGGGCAGGAGGCTACACCTTC
CASSPEGAGGYTF
>.|TRBD2|TRBV5-8|TRBJ2-1
TGTGCCAGCAGCCCCGGACTAGGCCGTGAGCAGTTCTTC
CASSPGLGREQFF
>.|.|TRBV5-1|TRBJ1-6
TGCGCCAGCAGCTTGATGTTCGTCAATTCACCCCTCCACTTT
CASSLMFVNSPLHF
>many|TRBD2|TRBV5-1|TRBJ2-5
TGCGCCAGCAGCTGGGTTCCGGGACTAGCGGGTGGGCAAGAGACCCAGTACTTC
CASSWVPGLAGGQETQYF
>.|TRBD1|TRBV30|TRBJ1-1
TGTGCCTGGAGTCACAGGGGGCGCGGGTACACTGAAGCTTTCTTT
CAWSHRGRGYTEAFF
>.|TRBD2|TRBV7-3|TRBJ2-2
TGTGCCAGCAGCCCCCTAGCGGGAGTGGACACCGGGGAGCTGTTTTTT
CASSPLAGVDTGELFF